This T cell receptor beta chain is from a study of glioma-infiltrating T cells. Regarding the study as a whole: Non-neoplastic patients had below-expected tissue-blood divergence, while all gliomas exceeded expectation.

CDR3 length: 15 residues. The V end lost 2 bases, the J end lost 4 bases, and 13 bases lay between the germline ends. The germline CDR1 and CDR2 sequences are SGHAT and FQDESV (reference sequence). The iRepertoire nested amplicon-rescue multiplex PCR amplified TCR alpha and beta CDR3s from RNA. From the multiplex PCR reads, TCRdb called clonotypes with MiXCR, one entry per CDR3 protein. The sample lists roughly 350,000 distinct CDR3 sequences; approximately 42% were seen once. For this clonotype: What it binds is unknown.

The chain is built from TRBV11-1 and TRBJ2-3; unclear D gene. The sequence was obtained from a human donor with low-grade glioma or glioblastoma, undergoing nonglioma brain surgery, or in good health (not recorded which). The sequencing input was glioma tissue, nonneoplastic brain tissue, or PBMCs (not recorded which). DNA for the CDR3: TGTGCCAGCAGCTTATTAGGCGCGAGATCAGATACGCAGTATTTT. This codes for CASSLLGARSDTQYF. The full variable domain, its missing parts supplied by reference TRBV11-1 and TRBJ2-3, is EAEVAQSPRYKITEKSQAVAFWCDPISGHATLYWYRQILGQGPELLVQFQDESVVDDSQLPKDRFSAERLKGVDSTLKIQPAELGDSAMYLCASSLLGARSDTQYFGPGTRLTVL.